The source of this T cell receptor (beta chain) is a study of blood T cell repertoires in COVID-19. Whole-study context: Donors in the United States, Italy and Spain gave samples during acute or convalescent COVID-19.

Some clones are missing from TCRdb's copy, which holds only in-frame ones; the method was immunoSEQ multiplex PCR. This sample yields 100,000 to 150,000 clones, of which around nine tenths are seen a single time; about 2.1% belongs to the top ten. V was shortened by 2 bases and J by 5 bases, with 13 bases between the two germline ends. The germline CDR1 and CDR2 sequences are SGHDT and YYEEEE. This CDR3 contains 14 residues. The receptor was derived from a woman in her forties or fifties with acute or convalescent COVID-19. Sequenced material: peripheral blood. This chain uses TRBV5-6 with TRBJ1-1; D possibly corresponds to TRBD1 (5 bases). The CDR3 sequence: CASSFKTRGTEAFF. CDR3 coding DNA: TGTGCCAGCAGCTTTAAGACACGGGGGACTGAAGCTTTCTTT.